A selection of T cell receptor beta chains follows, all from one sample in a study of cytomegalovirus exposure and HLA in healthy donors. The data were produced by immunoSEQ multiplex PCR, yet TCRdb's version contains in-frame clones alone and is incomplete. The repertoire consists of 230,000 or so clones, with 80% to 90% occurring once and the leading ten covering about 2.7%. What was sequenced was PBMCs. These receptors were obtained from a woman aged 18-29 years in good health and CMV-seronegative. CDR3s include the opening cysteine and the closing phenylalanine or tryptophan. Each record gives: clone size, J gene, D gene, V gene, CDR3 DNA, CDR3 protein. The D gene is left open where the match is weak. Clone size appears in some rows only: once, few, many, or a class for an expanded clone.

size: -; J: TRBJ1-5; D: -; V: TRBV27; DNA: TGTGCCAGCAGTTTAGACGGGAGCCAGCCCCAGCATTTT; CDR3: CASSLDGSQPQHF
size: once; J: TRBJ2-7; D: -; V: TRBV7-2; DNA: TGTGCCAGCAGCTTAGCTGACACTAGATGGGGCTACGAGCAGTACTTC; CDR3: CASSLADTRWGYEQYF
size: -; J: TRBJ2-5; D: TRBD2; V: TRBV5-4; DNA: TGTGCCAGCAGCTGGGGCCGGCGGGAGGGTTACGAGACCCAGTACTTC; CDR3: CASSWGRREGYETQYF
size: -; J: TRBJ1-2; D: -; V: TRBV6-5; DNA: TGTGCCAGCAGTTACTCAGCAGGGTACGGTGGCTACACCTTC; CDR3: CASSYSAGYGGYTF
size: once; J: TRBJ1-2; D: -; V: TRBV7-9; DNA: TGTGCCAGCAGCATGCCCGGGGTTAACTATGGCTACACCTTC; CDR3: CASSMPGVNYGYTF
size: -; J: TRBJ2-3; D: TRBD2; V: TRBV5-4; DNA: TGTGCCAGCAGCCCGGGCAGCGGGAGGGCTGGAAGGGCCCCAGATACGCAGTATTTT; CDR3: CASSPGSGRAGRAPDTQYF
size: once; J: TRBJ2-3; D: -; V: TRBV9; DNA: TGTGCCAGCAGCGTAGCTGGGGGGCTAGCGGTCACAGATACGCAGTATTTT; CDR3: CASSVAGGLAVTDTQYF
size: -; J: TRBJ2-2; D: -; V: TRBV11-3; DNA: TGTGCCAGCAGCCCACATACCGGGGAGCTGTTTTTT; CDR3: CASSPHTGELFF
size: -; J: TRBJ2-1; D: -; V: TRBV7-3; DNA: TGTGCCAGCAGCCAGATAGGGGGGGTAGGCAATGAGCAGTTCTTC; CDR3: CASSQIGGVGNEQFF
size: -; J: TRBJ1-5; D: TRBD1; V: TRBV2; DNA: TGTGCCAGCAGTGAGAGGGGTTTAAACAGGGGGCCCCAGCATTTT; CDR3: CASSERGLNRGPQHF